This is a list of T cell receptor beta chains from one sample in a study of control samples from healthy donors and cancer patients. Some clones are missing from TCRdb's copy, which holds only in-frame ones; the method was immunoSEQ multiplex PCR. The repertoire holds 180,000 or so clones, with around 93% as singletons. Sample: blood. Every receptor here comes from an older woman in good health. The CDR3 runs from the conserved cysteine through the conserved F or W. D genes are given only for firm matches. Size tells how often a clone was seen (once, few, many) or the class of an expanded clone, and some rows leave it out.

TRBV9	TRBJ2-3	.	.	TGTGCCAGCAGCGGGGGGGTTCTTGGCACAGATACGCAGTATTTT	CASSGGVLGTDTQYF
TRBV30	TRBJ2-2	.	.	TGTGCCTGGACCCGGGCCATAAACACCGGGGAGCTGTTTTTT	CAWTRAINTGELFF
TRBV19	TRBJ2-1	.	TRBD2	TGTGCCAGTCGGACGATGACTAGCGGGGGCCATTACAATGAGCAGTTCTTC	CASRTMTSGGHYNEQFF
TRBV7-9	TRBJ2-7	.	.	TGTGCCAGCAGCCATACTCTGGGGCGCTACGAGCAGTACTTC	CASSHTLGRYEQYF
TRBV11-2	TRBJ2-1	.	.	TGTGCCAGCAGCTTAACCCAGGCCTCCTACAATGAGCAGTTCTTC	CASSLTQASYNEQFF
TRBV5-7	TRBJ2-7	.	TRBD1	TGTGCCAGCAGCTTGGCACAGGGGAAAGAGCAGTACTTC	CASSLAQGKEQYF
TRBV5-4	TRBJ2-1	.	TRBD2	TGTGCCAGCAGCTTGGGACTAGCGGGGTACAATGAGCAGTTCTTC	CASSLGLAGYNEQFF
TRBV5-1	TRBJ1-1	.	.	TGCGCCAGCAGCTTGGTTCCGGGGCTGGGCACTGAAGCTTTCTTT	CASSLVPGLGTEAFF
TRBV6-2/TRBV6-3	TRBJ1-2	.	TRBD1	TGTGCCAGCAGTACGAGGACAGGGTCCGGCTACACCTTC	CASSTRTGSGYTF
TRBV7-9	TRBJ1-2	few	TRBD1	TGTGCCAGCAGCCGGATGGGACAGTCTTTCGCGAATTATGGCTACACCTTC	CASSRMGQSFANYGYTF
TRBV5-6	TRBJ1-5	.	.	TGTGCCAGCAGCTCAGGGCGCAATCAGCCCCAGCATTTT	CASSSGRNQPQHF
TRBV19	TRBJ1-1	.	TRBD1	TGTGCCAGTAGTGGAGGGACAGTGGGGGACGGGACTGAAGCTTTCTTT	CASSGGTVGDGTEAFF
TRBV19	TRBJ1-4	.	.	TGTGCCAGTAGTCCTCACGGCGGGGGTAATGAAAAACTGTTTTTT	CASSPHGGGNEKLFF
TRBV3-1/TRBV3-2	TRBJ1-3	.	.	TGTGCCAGCAGCCAGAGGACGGTCTCTGGAAACACCATATATTTT	CASSQRTVSGNTIYF
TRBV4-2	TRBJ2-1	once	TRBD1	TGTGCCAGCAGCCCCCGGGACAGGGAGGGGAATGAGCAGTTCTTC	CASSPRDREGNEQFF
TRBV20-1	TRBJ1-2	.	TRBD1	TGCAGTGCTAGTTTTCACAGGGGTGGCTACACCTTC	CSASFHRGGYTF
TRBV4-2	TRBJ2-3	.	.	TGTGCCAGCAGCCCGCCCGAAGTCGGTGATACGCAGTATTTT	CASSPPEVGDTQYF
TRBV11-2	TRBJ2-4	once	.	TGTGCCAGCAGCTCGTCATCTGCCAAAAACATTCAGTACTTC	CASSSSSAKNIQYF
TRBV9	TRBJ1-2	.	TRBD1	TGTGCCAGCAGCGAGAGGCGGCCAGGGGGTACCTATGGCTACACCTTC	CASSERRPGGTYGYTF
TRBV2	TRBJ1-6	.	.	TGTGCCAGCAGTAATCGAGATAATTCACCCCTCCACTTT	CASSNRDNSPLHF
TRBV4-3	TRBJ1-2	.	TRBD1	TGCGCCAGCAGCCAAGGACCGACAGGGACTAACTATGGCTACACCTTC	CASSQGPTGTNYGYTF
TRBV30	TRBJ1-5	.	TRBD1	TGTGCCTGGATCGAGGGTGGGACAGGGCTAAGCAATCAGCCCCAGCATTTT	CAWIEGGTGLSNQPQHF
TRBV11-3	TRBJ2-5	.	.	TGTGCCAGCAGCTTAATGGAGGGAGAGACCCAGTACTTC	CASSLMEGETQYF
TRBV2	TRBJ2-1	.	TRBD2	TGTGCCAGGGGACTAGCGGGGGACAATGAGCAGTTCTTC	CARGLAGDNEQFF
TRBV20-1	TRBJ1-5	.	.	TGCAGTGCTAGTGAGCAGGGCAATCAGCCCCAGCATTTT	CSASEQGNQPQHF
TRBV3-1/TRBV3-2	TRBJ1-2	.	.	TGTGCCAGCAGCCAAGATGGGTCCGGTGGCTACACCTTC	CASSQDGSGGYTF
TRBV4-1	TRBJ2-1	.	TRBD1	TGCGCCAGCAGGTCGTCCACAGGGGACTACAATGAGCAGTTCTTC	CASRSSTGDYNEQFF
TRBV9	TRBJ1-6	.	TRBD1	TGTGCCAGCAGCGCCTGGGACAGACCAAACTATAATTCACCCCTCCACTTT	CASSAWDRPNYNSPLHF
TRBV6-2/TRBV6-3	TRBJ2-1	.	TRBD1	TGTGCCAGCAGTTTAGCCGGGACAGCGATATACAATGAGCAGTTCTTC	CASSLAGTAIYNEQFF